The present T cell receptor (beta chain) was sequenced within a study of control samples from healthy donors and cancer patients (dated by TCRdb to 2020 to 2021). The receptor library was made with the immunoSEQ multiplex PCR assay. What TCRdb holds here is the immuneACCESS table cut down to in-frame rearrangements. Part of the clones is not present; checked against another copy, under half of the missing clones reflect an unresolved V gene, and the others are unexplained. For this sample there are 90,000 to 100,000 clones; 90% appear just once. Together, the top ten hold roughly 3.4% of the sample. Note on this clone: The antigen it binds to is not known. Base qualities are missing; no much larger clone stands one base away.

Sequencing used blood. The sequence was obtained from a woman aged 18-29 years in good health.

At the DNA level, the sequence is TGTGCCAGCAGTGATAAATCCGGCTCTGGAAACACCATATATTTT. Its translation reads: CASSDKSGSGNTIYF. Here the chain combines TRBV2 and TRBJ1-3, with the D segment identity uncertain. The germline V gene yields SNHLY for CDR1 and FYNNEI for CDR2. The CDR3 runs 15 amino acids, cysteine and phenylalanine included. The kept DNA is CDR3 alone, 45 bases in frame from the first base. V is shortened by 3 bases, J by 0 bases, and the region joining them spans 9 bases. Reference TRBV2 and TRBJ1-3 proteins supply the regions before and after the CDR3; the full variable domain is: EPEVTQTPSHQVTQMGQEVILRCVPISNHLYFYWYRQILGQKVEFLVSFYNNEISEKSEIFDDQFSVERPDGSNFTLKIRSTKLEDSAMYFCASSDKSGSGNTIYFGEGSWLTVV.